A selection of T cell receptor beta chains follows, all from one sample in a study of CD8+ T cells in alopecia areata. Measured with immunoSEQ multiplex PCR; TCRdb has only the in-frame clones, and not every one. The sample lists 150,000 to 200,000 clones, 60% occurring once. This material consisted of CD4+ T cells sorted from blood, taken at week 24, from a patient treated with tofacitinib. These receptors were taken from a human donor with alopecia areata. The CDR3 runs from the conserved cysteine through the conserved F or W. D genes are given only for firm matches. Clone size is not always given. Where it is, it says once, few, many or a class for expanded clones.

j_gene: TRBJ2-7; d_gene: NA; v_gene: TRBV21-1; abundance: NA; CDR3nt: TGTGCCAGCAGCAAGGCGGACAGGGGATTCTACGAGCAGTACTTC; CDR3aa: CASSKADRGFYEQYF
j_gene: TRBJ2-5; d_gene: NA; v_gene: TRBV7-2; abundance: NA; CDR3nt: TGTGCCAGCAGCTTAATGACTGGCCAAGAGACCCAGTACTTC; CDR3aa: CASSLMTGQETQYF
j_gene: TRBJ1-5; d_gene: NA; v_gene: TRBV30; abundance: NA; CDR3nt: TGTGCCTGGAGCTCAACAGGGAGGGCTCAGCCCCAGCATTTT; CDR3aa: CAWSSTGRAQPQHF
j_gene: TRBJ1-2; d_gene: TRBD1; v_gene: TRBV5-1; abundance: NA; CDR3nt: TGCGCCAGCAGCAACCGGGGACAGGGGGCCCTTAACTATGGCTACACCTTC; CDR3aa: CASSNRGQGALNYGYTF
j_gene: TRBJ2-3; d_gene: TRBD2; v_gene: TRBV7-3; abundance: NA; CDR3nt: TGTGCCAGCAGCCGGGGACTAGCGGCGGGAGATACGCAGTATTTT; CDR3aa: CASSRGLAAGDTQYF
j_gene: TRBJ2-3; d_gene: NA; v_gene: TRBV19; abundance: NA; CDR3nt: TGTGCCAGTAGTAGGAGCGGGTTCCGCACAGATACGCAGTATTTT; CDR3aa: CASSRSGFRTDTQYF
j_gene: TRBJ2-4; d_gene: TRBD2; v_gene: TRBV29-1; abundance: NA; CDR3nt: TGCAGCGTCGTTTCCGGGGGGGAAAAAAACATTCAGTACTTC; CDR3aa: CSVVSGGEKNIQYF
j_gene: TRBJ2-3; d_gene: NA; v_gene: TRBV7-2; abundance: NA; CDR3nt: TGTGCCAGCAGCTTAGTAGGCCAGGGGCGGACAGATACGCAGTATTTT; CDR3aa: CASSLVGQGRTDTQYF
j_gene: TRBJ2-4; d_gene: NA; v_gene: TRBV7-2; abundance: NA; CDR3nt: TGTGCCAGCAGCCCGGACAGGAGGGCGGACATTCAGTACTTC; CDR3aa: CASSPDRRADIQYF
j_gene: TRBJ1-6; d_gene: NA; v_gene: TRBV13; abundance: NA; CDR3nt: TGTGCCAGCAGAGATCGCGGTTCCCCATATAATTCACCCCTCCACTTT; CDR3aa: CASRDRGSPYNSPLHF
j_gene: TRBJ1-4; d_gene: NA; v_gene: TRBV30; abundance: once; CDR3nt: TGTGCCTGGAGGGAAGGACGGCCAACTAATGAAAAACTGTTTTTT; CDR3aa: CAWREGRPTNEKLFF
j_gene: TRBJ1-2; d_gene: TRBD1; v_gene: TRBV25-1; abundance: NA; CDR3nt: TGTGCCAGCAGTGCCACAGGGGAGGGCTACACCTTC; CDR3aa: CASSATGEGYTF
j_gene: TRBJ2-5; d_gene: TRBD1; v_gene: TRBV5-1; abundance: NA; CDR3nt: TGCGCCAGCAGCTCCCCGGGACAGGGTGAGACCCAGTACTTC; CDR3aa: CASSSPGQGETQYF
j_gene: TRBJ2-2; d_gene: TRBD1; v_gene: TRBV15; abundance: NA; CDR3nt: TGTGCCACCAGCAGCTGGGGACAGTCGAACACCGGGGAGCTGTTTTTT; CDR3aa: CATSSWGQSNTGELFF
j_gene: TRBJ2-7; d_gene: TRBD2; v_gene: TRBV2; abundance: many; CDR3nt: TGTGCCAGCAGTAAGCGGGGGCCCTACGAGCAGTACTTC; CDR3aa: CASSKRGPYEQYF
j_gene: TRBJ2-3; d_gene: TRBD2; v_gene: TRBV6-6; abundance: many; CDR3nt: TGTGCCAGCAGTTCCTCGGGACTAGCCACTACGCATACGCAGTATTTT; CDR3aa: CASSSSGLATTHTQYF
j_gene: TRBJ2-2; d_gene: NA; v_gene: TRBV2; abundance: NA; CDR3nt: TGTGCCGGCCGGGACTCGCCGAACACCGGGGAGCTGTTTTTT; CDR3aa: CAGRDSPNTGELFF
j_gene: TRBJ2-2; d_gene: NA; v_gene: TRBV5-1; abundance: many; CDR3nt: TGCGCCAGCAGCTTGATAGCCGACACCTCCGGGGAGCTGTTTTTT; CDR3aa: CASSLIADTSGELFF
j_gene: TRBJ2-7; d_gene: NA; v_gene: TRBV7-6; abundance: once; CDR3nt: TGTGCCAGCAGCCCTCTTCGGGGGTCCCACGAGCAGTACTTC; CDR3aa: CASSPLRGSHEQYF
j_gene: TRBJ2-1; d_gene: TRBD1; v_gene: TRBV4-3; abundance: NA; CDR3nt: TGCGCCAGCAGCCAATCAGGGGGAAGGCTGAATGAGCAGTTCTTC; CDR3aa: CASSQSGGRLNEQFF
j_gene: TRBJ2-5; d_gene: NA; v_gene: TRBV29-1; abundance: few; CDR3nt: TGCAGCGGCGTTACCGGGGTCGAGACCCAGTACTTC; CDR3aa: CSGVTGVETQYF
j_gene: TRBJ2-7; d_gene: NA; v_gene: TRBV4-3; abundance: NA; CDR3nt: TGCGCCAGCAGCCAAGAGGTCCTGGTCGGACACAGCTACGAGCAGTACTTC; CDR3aa: CASSQEVLVGHSYEQYF
j_gene: TRBJ1-1; d_gene: TRBD1; v_gene: TRBV2; abundance: few; CDR3nt: TGTGCCAGCAGCGCTACAAGAGGGACAGTTGAAGCTTTCTTT; CDR3aa: CASSATRGTVEAFF
j_gene: TRBJ1-2; d_gene: NA; v_gene: TRBV7-8; abundance: few; CDR3nt: TGTGCCAGCAGCTTAAACCGAGGACTTGTGGACTATGGCTACACCTTC; CDR3aa: CASSLNRGLVDYGYTF
j_gene: TRBJ2-1; d_gene: NA; v_gene: TRBV30; abundance: NA; CDR3nt: TGTGCCTGGAGTTCCCGGGGGGCACGCTCCTACAATGAGCAGTTCTTC; CDR3aa: CAWSSRGARSYNEQFF
j_gene: TRBJ2-5; d_gene: TRBD1; v_gene: TRBV29-1; abundance: NA; CDR3nt: TGCAGCGTTAACAGGGGGATCGGAGAGACCCAGTACTTC; CDR3aa: CSVNRGIGETQYF
j_gene: TRBJ1-4; d_gene: NA; v_gene: TRBV9; abundance: NA; CDR3nt: TGTGCCAGCAGCCCGAGGTTGGGGGTAATCGGTGAAAAACTGTTTTTT; CDR3aa: CASSPRLGVIGEKLFF
j_gene: TRBJ1-2; d_gene: NA; v_gene: TRBV7-9; abundance: once; CDR3nt: TGTGCCAGCAGCAACGGGAGTTGGTACTATGGCTACACCTTC; CDR3aa: CASSNGSWYYGYTF
j_gene: TRBJ1-2; d_gene: NA; v_gene: TRBV9; abundance: NA; CDR3nt: TGTGCCAGCAGCGTGGATGGTCGGGGATCTTATGGCTACACCTTC; CDR3aa: CASSVDGRGSYGYTF
j_gene: TRBJ1-2; d_gene: NA; v_gene: TRBV5-1; abundance: once; CDR3nt: TGCGCCAGCAAGGGCACCGAATATGGCTACACCTTC; CDR3aa: CASKGTEYGYTF
j_gene: TRBJ2-2; d_gene: NA; v_gene: TRBV5-1; abundance: many; CDR3nt: TGCGCCAGCAGCCTAGACAGCACCGGGGAGCTGTTTTTT; CDR3aa: CASSLDSTGELFF
j_gene: TRBJ1-1; d_gene: NA; v_gene: TRBV9; abundance: NA; CDR3nt: TGTGCCAGCAGCGTAGACGCAGGGAGCACTGAAGCTTTCTTT; CDR3aa: CASSVDAGSTEAFF
j_gene: TRBJ2-5; d_gene: NA; v_gene: TRBV23-1; abundance: NA; CDR3nt: TGCGCCAGAATGGGGGGGCGCGAAGAGACCCAGTACTTC; CDR3aa: CARMGGREETQYF
j_gene: TRBJ2-3; d_gene: NA; v_gene: TRBV20-1; abundance: NA; CDR3nt: TGCAGTGCTGCTCGATCAGATACGCAGTATTTT; CDR3aa: CSAARSDTQYF
j_gene: TRBJ1-4; d_gene: TRBD1; v_gene: TRBV5-1; abundance: NA; CDR3nt: TGCGCCAGCAAAGTGGTGGGACAGGCAAATGAAAAACTGTTTTTT; CDR3aa: CASKVVGQANEKLFF
j_gene: TRBJ1-2; d_gene: NA; v_gene: TRBV29-1; abundance: once; CDR3nt: TGCAGCGTCCGCCGGGCCCCAGGTGGCCGTGGAGGCTACACCTTC; CDR3aa: CSVRRAPGGRGGYTF
j_gene: TRBJ1-1; d_gene: NA; v_gene: TRBV30; abundance: NA; CDR3nt: TGTGCCTGGTCTCGGCGAACTGGGACTGAAGCTTTCTTT; CDR3aa: CAWSRRTGTEAFF